This TCR beta chain was sequenced for a study of cytomegalovirus exposure and HLA in healthy donors. Study information: Genotyping showed 75% to 90% of some 400 donors falling in the Caucasian-associated ancestry cluster. Study observations and caveats: The study put under 200 TCR beta chains on its list as cytomegalovirus-associated. Several of the most significant clusters appeared, in a later analysis, to be linked to common viral pathogens.

Amplification used 60 Vbeta primers and 13 Jbeta primers. In the authors' workflow: Later, an analysis found about 83 million unique TCR beta chains, and 9.5 million to 11 million of these were shared. The table came from immunoSEQ multiplex PCR; TCRdb's copy has only in-frame clones and leaves some out. V and J calls and clone size are copied from that table; D and trimming were computed from the DNA. This table has approximately 190,000 clones, about nine tenths appearing once. Germline V CDR1 and CDR2: SGDLS, YYNGEE. The CDR3 spans 15 residues. Trimming stripped 2 bases from V and 0 bases from J, with 9 bases between. A word on this clone: Its cognate antigen is unknown.

Material: PBMCs. V usage is TRBV9 and J usage is TRBJ2-1; D is unclear. The sequence was collected from a boy aged 2 to 10 in good health and CMV-seronegative. CDR3 nucleotide sequence: TGTGCCAGCAGCGTGGCGGTGAGCTCCTACAATGAGCAGTTCTTC. Its protein product is CASSVAVSSYNEQFF. Filled out from reference TRBV9 and TRBJ2-1, the complete variable domain reads DSGVTQTPKHLITATGQRVTLRCSPRSGDLSVYWYQQSLDQGLQFLIQYYNGEERAKGNILERFSAQQFPDLHSELNLSSLELGDSALYFCASSVAVSSYNEQFFGPGTRLTVL.